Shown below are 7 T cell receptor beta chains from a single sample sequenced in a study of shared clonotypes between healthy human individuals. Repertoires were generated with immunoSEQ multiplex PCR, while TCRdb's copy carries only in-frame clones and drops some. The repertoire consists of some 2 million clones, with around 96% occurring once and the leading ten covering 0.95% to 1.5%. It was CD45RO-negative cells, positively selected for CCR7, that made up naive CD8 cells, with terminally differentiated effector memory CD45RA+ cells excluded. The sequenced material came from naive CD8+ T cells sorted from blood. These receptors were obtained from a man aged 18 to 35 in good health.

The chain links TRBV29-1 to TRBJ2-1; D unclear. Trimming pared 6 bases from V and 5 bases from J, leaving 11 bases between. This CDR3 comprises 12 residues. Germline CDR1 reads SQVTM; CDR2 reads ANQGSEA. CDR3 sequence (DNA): TGCAGCGTCTTAGGACGGAACAATGAGCAGTTCTTC. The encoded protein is CSVLGRNNEQFF.

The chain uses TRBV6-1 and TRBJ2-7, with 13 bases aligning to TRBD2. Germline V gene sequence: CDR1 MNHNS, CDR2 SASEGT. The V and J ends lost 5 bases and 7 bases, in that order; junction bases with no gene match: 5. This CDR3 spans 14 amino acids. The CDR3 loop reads CASSTWTSGGEQYF. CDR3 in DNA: TGTGCCAGCAGTACTTGGACTAGCGGGGGTGAGCAGTACTTC.

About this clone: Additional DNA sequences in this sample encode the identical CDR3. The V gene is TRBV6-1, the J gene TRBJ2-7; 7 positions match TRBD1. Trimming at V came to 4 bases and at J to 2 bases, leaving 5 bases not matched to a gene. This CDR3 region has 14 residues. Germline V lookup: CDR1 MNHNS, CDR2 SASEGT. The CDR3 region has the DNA TGTGCCAGCAGTGGGTCAGGGGGAACCTACGAGCAGTACTTC. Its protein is CASSGSGGTYEQYF.

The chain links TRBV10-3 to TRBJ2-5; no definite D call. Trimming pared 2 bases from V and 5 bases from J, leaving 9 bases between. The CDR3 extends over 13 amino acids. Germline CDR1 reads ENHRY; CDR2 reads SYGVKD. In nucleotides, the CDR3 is TGTGCCATCAGTGAGGAGATGGTGGAGACCCAGTACTTC. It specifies CAISEEMVETQYF.

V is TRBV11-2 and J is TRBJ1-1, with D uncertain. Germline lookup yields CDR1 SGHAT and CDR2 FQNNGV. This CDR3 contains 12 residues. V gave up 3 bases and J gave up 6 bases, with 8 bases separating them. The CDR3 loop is CASSFEVPEAFF. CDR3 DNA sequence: TGTGCCAGCAGCTTCGAGGTGCCTGAAGCTTTCTTT.

This CDR3 is CASFARVNTEAFF. CDR3 nucleotides: TGTGCCAGTTTTGCCCGCGTGAACACTGAAGCTTTCTTT. This chain uses TRBV19 with TRBJ1-1, with no clear D. This CDR3 has 13 residues. Germline CDR1 LNHDA, CDR2 SQIVND (reference sequence). V lost 8 bases, J lost 0 bases, and 10 bases lay in between. The entire variable domain, with the rest obtained from reference TRBV19 and TRBJ1-1, is as follows: DGGITQSPKYLFRKEGQNVTLSCEQNLNHDAMYWYRQDPGQGLRLIYYSQIVNDFQKGDIAEGYSVSREKKESFPLTVTSAQKNPTAFYLCASFARVNTEAFFGQGTRLTVV.

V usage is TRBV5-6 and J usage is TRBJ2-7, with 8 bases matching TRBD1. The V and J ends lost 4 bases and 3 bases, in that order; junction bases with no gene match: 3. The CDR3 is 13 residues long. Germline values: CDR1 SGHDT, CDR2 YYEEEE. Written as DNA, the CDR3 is TGTGCCAGCAGCATGACAGGGGACTACGAGCAGTACTTC. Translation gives CASSMTGDYEQYF.